Each of the 12 T cell receptor beta chains below was sequenced from the same sample in a study of T cell changes during pregnancy in multiple sclerosis. Assay: immunoSEQ multiplex PCR; the TCRdb copy retains only in-frame clones and omits some. The repertoire holds just under 60,000 clones, 85% to 95% seen once, with 0.85% to 1% in the top ten. The specimen comprised peripheral blood, sampled in the first trimester of pregnancy. These receptors all come from a female donor with multiple sclerosis, enrolled in a pregnancy study.

This clone was picked up one time. The chain carries TRBV2 and TRBJ2-2, with D hard to call. The CDR3 length is 13 residues. V shed 0 bases and J shed 4 bases, with 3 bases lying between them. Germline CDR1 reads SNHLY; CDR2 reads FYNNEI. The CDR3 region has the DNA TGTGCCAGCAGTGAAGCCGTCACCGGGGAGCTGTTTTTT. Encoded protein: CASSEAVTGELFF.

The gene calls are TRBV19 and TRBJ1-6; 8 bases agree with TRBD1. The CDR3 runs to 14 residues. Germline lookup yields CDR1 LNHDA and CDR2 SQIVND (reference sequence). Trimming took 6 bases from V and 10 from J; bases not matched to a gene: 8. CDR3 sequence reads: CASRTQGAGSPLHF. DNA for the CDR3: TGTGCCAGTAGGACTCAGGGGGCGGGATCACCCCTCCACTTT.

CDR3 DNA sequence: TGTGCCAGCAGTCCCGGGACAGCTAGCACAGATACGCAGTATTTT. Translating it yields CASSPGTASTDTQYF. The V gene is TRBV9, the J gene TRBJ2-3, with TRBD1 matching over 7 bases. The germline V gene encodes CDR1 SGDLS and CDR2 YYNGEE. The junction had 6 bases not matched to a gene; V was cut back by 5 bases and J by 0 bases. The length of the CDR3 is 15 residues. Looking up the rest from reference TRBV9 and TRBJ2-3 gives the full variable domain: DSGVTQTPKHLITATGQRVTLRCSPRSGDLSVYWYQQSLDQGLQFLIQYYNGEERAKGNILERFSAQQFPDLHSELNLSSLELGDSALYFCASSPGTASTDTQYFGPGTRLTVL.

This chain uses TRBV30 with TRBJ1-6; TRBD1 matches 9 bases. V trimming: 5 bases; J trimming: 13 bases; junction bases outside the gene matches: 12. This CDR3 is 14 amino acids long. From germline, CDR1 is GTSNPN and CDR2 SVGIG (reference sequence). The CDR3 spells CAWEPGQGRSPLHF. The DNA for the CDR3 is TGTGCCTGGGAGCCGGGACAGGGAAGGTCGCCCCTCCACTTT.

The chain employs TRBV19 and TRBJ2-3; TRBD2 matches at 8 bases. With V trimmed by 2 bases and J by 1 base, 2 bases remained unmatched. There are 15 residues in the CDR3. CDR1 LNHDA and CDR2 SQIVND come from the germline V gene (reference sequence). The CDR3 bases are TGTGCCAGTAGTATAAGGCGGGGGGGCACAGATACGCAGTATTTT. Protein sequence: CASSIRRGGTDTQYF. The full variable domain, in which reference TRBV19 and TRBJ2-3 provide the parts outside the CDR3, is DGGITQSPKYLFRKEGQNVTLSCEQNLNHDAMYWYRQDPGQGLRLIYYSQIVNDFQKGDIAEGYSVSREKKESFPLTVTSAQKNPTAFYLCASSIRRGGTDTQYFGPGTRLTVL.

V usage is TRBV10-3 and J usage is TRBJ1-2, with a tentative D call TRBD1 (5 bases). This CDR3 has 14 amino acids. V lost 7 bases and J 8 bases, leaving 20 bases between the germline ends. CDR1 is ENHRY, CDR2 SYGVKD, per germline. Here the CDR3 reads CAIMSIQEEVGYTF. The CDR3 DNA reads as TGTGCCATCATGAGTATACAGGAAGAGGTCGGCTACACCTTC.

The rearrangement joins TRBV29-1 to TRBJ1-4, with 7 positions matching TRBD1. CDR3 length: 14 residues. Germline trimming cut 5 bases from V and 4 bases from J; bases unmatched to any gene: 7. Germline CDR1 reads SQVTM; CDR2 reads ANQGSEA. CDR3 in amino acids: CSVKSRDSNEKLFF. The CDR3, as DNA: TGCAGCGTTAAATCCCGGGACAGTAATGAAAAACTGTTTTTT.

The CDR3 sequence: CAWSHRDRWTGELFF. The CDR3 region has the DNA TGTGCCTGGAGCCACCGGGACAGGTGGACCGGGGAGCTGTTTTTT. The rearrangement joins TRBV30 to TRBJ2-2; the match to TRBD1 covers 8 bases. CDR1 and CDR2 (germline): GTSNPN, SVGIG (reference sequence). CDR3 length equals 15 residues. The V gene end was trimmed by 3 bases and the J gene end by 5 bases; junction bases not matched to a gene: 8. The whole variable domain, filled in from reference TRBV30 and TRBJ2-2, reads SQTIHQWPATLVQPVGSPLSLECTVEGTSNPNLYWYRQAAGRGLQLLFYSVGIGQISSEVPQNLSASRPQDRQFILSSKKLLLSDSGFYLCAWSHRDRWTGELFFGEGSRLTVL.

This rearrangement joins TRBV19 to TRBJ1-1; D might be TRBD1 (5 bases). Germline-derived CDR1 and CDR2 are LNHDA and SQIVND (reference sequence). V was pared by 1 base and J by 5 bases, with 11 bases between. This CDR3 is built from 14 residues. CDR3 sequence reads: CASSIGRVGTEAFF. The CDR3 DNA follows: TGTGCCAGTAGTATAGGCAGGGTTGGAACTGAAGCTTTCTTT.

The genes are TRBV7-8 and TRBJ1-5; 9 positions agree with TRBD1. Germline V CDR1 and CDR2: SGHVS, FQNEAQ. J was trimmed by 5 bases and V by 4 bases; bases with no gene match: 12. There are 17 residues in the CDR3. CDR3 in amino acids: CASSSSRDRVGYQPQHF. The CDR3, as DNA: TGTGCCAGCAGCTCGTCCCGGGACAGGGTGGGGTATCAGCCCCAGCATTTT.

The V call is TRBV29-1, the J call TRBJ1-2; possible D gene TRBD1, 5 bases. Trimming took off 4 bases at V and 5 bases at J, with 11 bases between the two ends. CDR3 length: 12 amino acids. Germline CDR1 and CDR2: SQVTM and ANQGSEA. The CDR3 loop is CSVGGGGYGYTF. In nucleotides, the CDR3 is TGCAGCGTTGGCGGGGGGGGATATGGCTACACCTTC.

This chain links TRBV23-1 with TRBJ1-1; D is unresolved. TRBV23-1 is labeled an ORF, and its function is uncertain. V lost 0 bases and J 0 bases, leaving 5 bases between the germline ends. CDR3 length equals 14 residues. DNA for the CDR3: TGCGCCAGCAGTCAATCGCGAATGAACACTGAAGCTTTCTTT. It is translated as CASSQSRMNTEAFF.